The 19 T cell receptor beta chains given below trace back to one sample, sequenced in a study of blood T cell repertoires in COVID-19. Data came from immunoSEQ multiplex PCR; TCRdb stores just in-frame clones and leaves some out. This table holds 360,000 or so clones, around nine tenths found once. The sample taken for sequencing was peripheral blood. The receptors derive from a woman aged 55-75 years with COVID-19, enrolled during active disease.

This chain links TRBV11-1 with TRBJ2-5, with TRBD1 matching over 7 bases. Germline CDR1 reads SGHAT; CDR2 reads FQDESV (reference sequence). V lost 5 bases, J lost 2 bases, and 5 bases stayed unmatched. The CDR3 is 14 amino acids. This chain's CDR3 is CASSAHRGQETQYF. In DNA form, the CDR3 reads TGTGCCAGCAGCGCACACAGGGGACAAGAGACCCAGTACTTC.

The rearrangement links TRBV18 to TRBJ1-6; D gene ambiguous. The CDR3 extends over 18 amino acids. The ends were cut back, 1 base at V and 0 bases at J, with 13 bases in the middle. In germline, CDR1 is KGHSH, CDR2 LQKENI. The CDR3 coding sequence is TGTGCCAGCTCACCACTCCGGGGTTCTAGCTCCTATAATTCACCCCTCCACTTT. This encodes CASSPLRGSSSYNSPLHF. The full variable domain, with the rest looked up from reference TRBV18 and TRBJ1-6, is NAGVMQNPRHLVRRRGQEARLRCSPMKGHSHVYWYRQLPEEGLKFMVYLQKENIIDESGMPKERFSAEFPKEGPSILRIQQVVRGDSAAYFCASSPLRGSSSYNSPLHFGNGTRLTVT.

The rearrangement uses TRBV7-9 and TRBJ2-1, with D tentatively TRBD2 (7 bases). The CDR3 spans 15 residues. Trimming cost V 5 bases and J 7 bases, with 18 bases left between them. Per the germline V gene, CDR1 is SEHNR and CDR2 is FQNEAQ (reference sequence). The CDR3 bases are TGTGCCAGCAGCCCCTGGGGGGGGGCCTTAAATGAGCAGTTCTTC. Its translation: CASSPWGGALNEQFF.

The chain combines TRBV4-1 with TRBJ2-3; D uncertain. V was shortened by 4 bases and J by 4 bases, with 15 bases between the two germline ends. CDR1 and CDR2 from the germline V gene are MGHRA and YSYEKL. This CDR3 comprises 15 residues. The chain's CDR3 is CASSPGTSLADTQYF. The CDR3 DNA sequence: TGCGCCAGCAGCCCAGGAACCTCCCTTGCAGATACGCAGTATTTT.

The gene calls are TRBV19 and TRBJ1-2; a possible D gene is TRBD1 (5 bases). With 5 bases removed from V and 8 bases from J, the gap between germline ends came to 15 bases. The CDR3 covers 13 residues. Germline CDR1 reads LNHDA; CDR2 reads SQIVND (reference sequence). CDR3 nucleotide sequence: TGTGCCAGTAGTGCCAGGGAGCGGGAAGGCTACACCTTC. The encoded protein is CASSAREREGYTF.

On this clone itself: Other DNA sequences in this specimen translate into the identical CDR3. CDR3 coding DNA: TGTGCCAGCAGCAGGGACTCTGGAAACACCATATATTTT. It encodes CASSRDSGNTIYF. The V gene is TRBV6-5, the J gene TRBJ1-3; possibly TRBD1 for D (5 bases). The CDR3 runs to 13 residues. Looked up from germline, CDR1 is MNHEY and CDR2 is SVGAGI. V was shortened by 6 bases and J by 0 bases, with 6 bases between the two germline ends.

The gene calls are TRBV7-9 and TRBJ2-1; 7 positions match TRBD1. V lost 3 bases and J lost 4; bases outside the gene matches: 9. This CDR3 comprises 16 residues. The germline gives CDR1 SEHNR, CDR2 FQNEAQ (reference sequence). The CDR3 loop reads CASSFGHRGDYNEQFF. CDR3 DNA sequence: TGTGCCAGCAGCTTCGGGCACAGGGGCGATTACAATGAGCAGTTCTTC.

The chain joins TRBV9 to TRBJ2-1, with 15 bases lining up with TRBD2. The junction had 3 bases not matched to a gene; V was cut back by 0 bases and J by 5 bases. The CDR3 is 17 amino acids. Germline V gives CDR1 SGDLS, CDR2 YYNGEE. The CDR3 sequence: CASSVGTSGGADNEQFF. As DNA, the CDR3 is TGTGCCAGCAGCGTAGGGACTAGCGGGGGGGCCGACAATGAGCAGTTCTTC.

The CDR3 sequence: CASSQKGGGRVAFF. The CDR3 DNA reads as TGTGCCAGCAGCCAAAAAGGGGGGGGCAGGGTAGCTTTCTTT. This sequence joins TRBV3-1 (or the pseudogene TRBV3-2) and TRBJ1-1, with a tentative D call TRBD1 (6 bases). The CDR3 loop spans 14 amino acids. V lost 2 bases to trimming and J lost 10 bases, with 17 bases between them. The germline V gene has CDR1 LGHDT and CDR2 YNNKEL (reference sequence).

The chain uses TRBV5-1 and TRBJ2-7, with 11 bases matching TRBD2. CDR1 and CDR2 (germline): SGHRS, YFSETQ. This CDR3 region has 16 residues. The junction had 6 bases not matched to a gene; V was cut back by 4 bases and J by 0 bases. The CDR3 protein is CASSGTGTSGSYEQYF. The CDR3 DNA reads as TGCGCCAGCAGCGGGACCGGGACTAGCGGCTCCTACGAGCAGTACTTC.

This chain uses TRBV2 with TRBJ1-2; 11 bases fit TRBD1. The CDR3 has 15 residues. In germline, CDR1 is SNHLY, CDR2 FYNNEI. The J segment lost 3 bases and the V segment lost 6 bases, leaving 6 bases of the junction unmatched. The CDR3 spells CASRRDRGSYYGYTF. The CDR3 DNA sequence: TGTGCCAGCAGGAGGGACAGGGGGTCTTACTATGGCTACACCTTC.

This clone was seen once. CDR3 DNA: TGTGCCAGCAGTTACTCGCAGGGGAATGAGCAGTTCTTC. It codes for CASSYSQGNEQFF. The J gene is TRBJ2-1, the V gene TRBV6-5; TRBD1 might be the D (6 bases). The CDR3 covers 13 residues. V was pared by 0 bases and J by 7 bases, with 7 bases between. CDR1 and CDR2 from the germline V gene are MNHEY and SVGAGI.

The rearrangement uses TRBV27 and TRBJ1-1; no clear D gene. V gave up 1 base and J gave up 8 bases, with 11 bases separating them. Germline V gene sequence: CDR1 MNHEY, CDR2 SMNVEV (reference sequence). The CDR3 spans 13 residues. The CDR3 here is CASSLYSGLEAFF. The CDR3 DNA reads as TGTGCCAGCAGTTTATACAGTGGATTGGAAGCTTTCTTT.

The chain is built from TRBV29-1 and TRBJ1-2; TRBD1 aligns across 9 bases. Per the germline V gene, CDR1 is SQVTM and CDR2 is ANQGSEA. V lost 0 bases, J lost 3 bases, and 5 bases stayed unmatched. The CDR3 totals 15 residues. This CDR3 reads CSVEDSGTGHYGYTF. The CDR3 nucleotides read TGCAGCGTTGAAGATTCGGGGACAGGGCACTATGGCTACACCTTC.

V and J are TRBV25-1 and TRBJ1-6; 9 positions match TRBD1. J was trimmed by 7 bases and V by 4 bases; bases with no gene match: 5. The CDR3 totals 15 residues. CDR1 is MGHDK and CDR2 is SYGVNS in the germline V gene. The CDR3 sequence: CASSVDRGGNSPLHF. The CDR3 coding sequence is TGTGCCAGCAGTGTGGACAGGGGAGGGAATTCACCCCTCCACTTT.

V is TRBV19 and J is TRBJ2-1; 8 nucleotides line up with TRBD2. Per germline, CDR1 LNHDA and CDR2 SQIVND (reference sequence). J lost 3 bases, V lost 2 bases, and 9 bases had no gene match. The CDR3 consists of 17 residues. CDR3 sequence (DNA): TGTGCCAGTAGTATAAATCGGGGGGGTCCCAACTACAATGAGCAGTTCTTC. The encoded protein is CASSINRGGPNYNEQFF.

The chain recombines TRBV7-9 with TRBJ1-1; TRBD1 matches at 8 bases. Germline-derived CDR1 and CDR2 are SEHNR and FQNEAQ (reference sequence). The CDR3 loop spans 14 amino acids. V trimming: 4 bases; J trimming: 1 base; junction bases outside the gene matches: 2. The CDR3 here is CASSSQGGNTEAFF. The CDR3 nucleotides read TGTGCCAGCAGCTCACAGGGGGGGAACACTGAAGCTTTCTTT.

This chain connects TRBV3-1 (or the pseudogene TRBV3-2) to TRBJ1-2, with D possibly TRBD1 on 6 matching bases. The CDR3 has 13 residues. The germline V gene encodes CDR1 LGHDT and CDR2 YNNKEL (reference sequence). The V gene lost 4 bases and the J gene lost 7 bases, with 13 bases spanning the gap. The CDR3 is CASSLQGLVGYTF. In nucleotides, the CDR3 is TGTGCCAGCAGCCTTCAGGGGTTGGTTGGCTACACCTTC.

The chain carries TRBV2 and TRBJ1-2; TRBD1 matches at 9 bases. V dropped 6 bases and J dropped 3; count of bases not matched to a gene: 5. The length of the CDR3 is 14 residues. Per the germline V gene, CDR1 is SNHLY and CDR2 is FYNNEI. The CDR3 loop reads CASSRDRVYYGYTF. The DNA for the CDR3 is TGTGCCAGCAGCCGGGACAGGGTATACTATGGCTACACCTTC.